This T cell receptor (beta chain) comes out of a study of cytomegalovirus exposure and HLA in healthy donors. Notes on the study in general: In an earlier analysis, productive rearrangement rates for most beta V segments clustered near 87% or 30%. Three chains linked to CMV were shown in vitro to be specific for CMV antigens. The listing of 150 to 200 TCR beta chains classed them as cytomegalovirus-associated. Most of the CMV-associated TCR beta chains (in a later analysis) appeared to be HLA-restricted.

For this clone: Its antigen is unknown.

PCR was performed using 60 Vbeta and 13 Jbeta primers. Using immunoSEQ multiplex PCR, the repertoire was profiled, and TCRdb retains in-frame clones only, with some absent. This listing includes about 130,000 clones. The CDR3 covers 17 residues. CDR1 and CDR2 from the germline V gene are SGHAT and FQNNGV. Trimming removed 0 bases from V and 5 bases from J; junction bases left unmatched: 10. The receptor comes from a man aged 35-49 years in good health and CMV-seronegative. Sequencing was done on a sample of PBMCs. The rearrangement uses TRBV11-2 and TRBJ2-4; 7 bases map to TRBD1. The CDR3, as DNA: TGTGCCAGCAGCTTAGATACGGGGACAGTCTTTGAAAACATTCAGTACTTC. Encoded protein: CASSLDTGTVFENIQYF.